The clone carrying this TCR beta chain was seen many times. The target antigen is unknown. Total RNA was extracted at no less than 6 micrograms per sample. This entry comes from a study of blood T cells in healthy people across ages. Across the study: About one barcoded TCR beta cDNA was captured per two T cells.

Notes on the study in general: Estimates based on one million T cells were treated as lower bounds. As age increased, TCR beta diversity per million T cells fell in a roughly linear fashion.

A J-beta primer mix and a sample-barcoded 5' primer were used in a second PCR of roughly 6 to 11 cycles. TCRdb redid the calling of the 5' RACE reads with MiXCR, one entry per CDR3 protein. The sample consists of 600,000 or so distinct CDR3 sequences, about 30% of them appearing once. The TCR comes from an elderly woman in good health. Sequences were obtained from blood.

The CDR3 bases are TGTGCCAGCAGTGCTACAGGGCCCAAAAACATTCAGTACTTC. Translation: CASSATGPKNIQYF. The gene calls are TRBV6-5 and TRBJ2-4; a weak D match, TRBD1 (6 bases). Trimming shortened V by 5 bases and J by 2 bases, and 10 bases separated the two germline ends. The CDR3 sequence is 14 residues long. CDR1 is MNHEY and CDR2 is SVGAGI in the germline V gene.